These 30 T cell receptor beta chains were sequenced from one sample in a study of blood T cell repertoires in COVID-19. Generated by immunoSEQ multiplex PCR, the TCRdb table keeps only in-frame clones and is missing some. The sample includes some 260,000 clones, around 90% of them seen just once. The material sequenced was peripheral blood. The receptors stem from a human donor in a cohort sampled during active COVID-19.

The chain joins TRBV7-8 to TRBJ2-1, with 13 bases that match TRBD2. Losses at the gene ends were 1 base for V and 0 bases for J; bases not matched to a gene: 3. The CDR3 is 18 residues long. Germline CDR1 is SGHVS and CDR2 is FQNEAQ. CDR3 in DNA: TGTGCCAGCAGCTTAGGACTAGCGGGGGGAAGCTCCTACAATGAGCAGTTCTTC. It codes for CASSLGLAGGSSYNEQFF. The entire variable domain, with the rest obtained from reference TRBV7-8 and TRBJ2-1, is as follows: GAGVSQSPRYKVAKRGQDVALRCDPISGHVSLFWYQQALGQGPEFLTYFQNEAQLDKSGLPSDRFFAERPEGSVSTLKIQRTQQEDSAVYLCASSLGLAGGSSYNEQFFGPGTRLTVL.

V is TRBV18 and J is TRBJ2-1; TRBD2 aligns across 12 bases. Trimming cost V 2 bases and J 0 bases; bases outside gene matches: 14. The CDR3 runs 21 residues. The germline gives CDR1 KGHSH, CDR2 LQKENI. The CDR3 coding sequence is TGTGCCAGCTCACCAAGTACAGGGACTAGCGGGCGCCCGAACTCCTACAATGAGCAGTTCTTC. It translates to CASSPSTGTSGRPNSYNEQFF.

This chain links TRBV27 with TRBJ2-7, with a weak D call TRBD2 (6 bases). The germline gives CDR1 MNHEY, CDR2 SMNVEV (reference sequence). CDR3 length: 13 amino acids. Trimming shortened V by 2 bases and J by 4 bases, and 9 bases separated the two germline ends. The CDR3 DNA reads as TGTGCCAGCAGTTTAGGCCTAGCGTACGAGCAGTACTTC. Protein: CASSLGLAYEQYF.

The CDR3 sequence is CASSLARGDTQYF. In DNA, the CDR3 is TGTGCCAGCAGCTTAGCGAGAGGAGATACGCAGTATTTT. The chain employs TRBV7-2 and TRBJ2-3; D remains ambiguous. CDR3 length: 13 residues. V lost 0 bases, J lost 5 bases, and 6 bases lay in between. Germline V gene lookup returns CDR1 SGHTA and CDR2 FQGNSA. Full variable domain (rest looked up from reference TRBV7-2 and TRBJ2-3): GAGVSQSPSNKVTEKGKDVELRCDPISGHTALYWYRQSLGQGLEFLIYFQGNSAPDKSGLPSDRFSAERTGGSVSTLTIQRTQQEDSAVYLCASSLARGDTQYFGPGTRLTVL.

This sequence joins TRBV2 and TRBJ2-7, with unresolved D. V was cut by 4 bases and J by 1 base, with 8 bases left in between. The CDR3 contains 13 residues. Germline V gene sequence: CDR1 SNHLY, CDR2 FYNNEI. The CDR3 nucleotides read TGTGCCAGCAGTGTACTGAGGTCCTACGAGCAGTACTTC. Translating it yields CASSVLRSYEQYF.

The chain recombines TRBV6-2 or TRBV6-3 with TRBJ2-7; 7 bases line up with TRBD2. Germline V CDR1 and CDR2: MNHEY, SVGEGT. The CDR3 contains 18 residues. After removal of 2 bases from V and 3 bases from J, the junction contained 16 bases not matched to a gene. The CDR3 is CASSYAPKEPGLFYEQYF. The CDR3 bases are TGTGCCAGCAGTTACGCGCCGAAAGAACCGGGACTATTCTACGAGCAGTACTTC.

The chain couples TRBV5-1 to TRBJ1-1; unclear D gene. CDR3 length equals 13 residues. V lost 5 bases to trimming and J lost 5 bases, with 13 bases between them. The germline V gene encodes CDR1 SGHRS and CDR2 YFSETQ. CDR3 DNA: TGCGCCAGCAGGATGGTGGGGAGAACTGAAGCTTTCTTT. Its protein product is CASRMVGRTEAFF. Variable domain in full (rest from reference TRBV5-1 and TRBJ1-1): KAGVTQTPRYLIKTRGQQVTLSCSPISGHRSVSWYQQTPGQGLQFLFEYFSETQRNKGNFPGRFSGRQFSNSRSEMNVSTLELGDSALYLCASRMVGRTEAFFGQGTRLTVV.

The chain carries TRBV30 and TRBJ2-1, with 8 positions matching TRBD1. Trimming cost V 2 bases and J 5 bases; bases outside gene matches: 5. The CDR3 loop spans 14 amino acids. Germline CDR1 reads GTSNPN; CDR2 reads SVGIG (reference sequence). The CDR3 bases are TGTGCCTGGAGTCCAGACAGGGGAAACAATGAGCAGTTCTTC. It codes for CAWSPDRGNNEQFF.

The CDR3 DNA is TGTGCCTGGAGCTCCAGGGTGGCAGGGACTGAAGCTTTCTTT. Amino acids: CAWSSRVAGTEAFF. V is TRBV30 and J is TRBJ1-1, with a possible D match to TRBD1 (5 bases). The CDR3 consists of 14 residues. V dropped 3 bases and J dropped 5 bases, with 16 bases sitting between them. Per germline, CDR1 GTSNPN and CDR2 SVGIG (reference sequence).

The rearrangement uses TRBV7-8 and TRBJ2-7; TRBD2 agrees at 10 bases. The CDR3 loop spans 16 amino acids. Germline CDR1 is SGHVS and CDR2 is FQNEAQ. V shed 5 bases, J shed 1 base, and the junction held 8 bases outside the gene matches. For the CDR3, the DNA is TGTGCCAGCAGCGCCACTAGCGGGATAGGTTCCTACGAGCAGTACTTC. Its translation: CASSATSGIGSYEQYF.

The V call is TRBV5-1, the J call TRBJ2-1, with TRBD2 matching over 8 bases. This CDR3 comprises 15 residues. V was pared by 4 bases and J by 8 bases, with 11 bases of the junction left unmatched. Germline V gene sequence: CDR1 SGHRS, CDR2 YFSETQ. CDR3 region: CASSLGLAPLDEQFF. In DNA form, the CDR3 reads TGCGCCAGCAGCCTAGGACTAGCCCCCTTGGATGAGCAGTTCTTC.

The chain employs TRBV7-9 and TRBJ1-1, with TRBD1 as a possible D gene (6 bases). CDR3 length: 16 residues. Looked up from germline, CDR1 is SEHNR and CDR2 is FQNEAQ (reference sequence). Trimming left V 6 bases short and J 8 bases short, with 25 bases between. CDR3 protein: CASSPTPGQSDWEAFF. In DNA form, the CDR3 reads TGTGCCAGCAGTCCCACTCCGGGACAATCCGACTGGGAAGCTTTCTTT. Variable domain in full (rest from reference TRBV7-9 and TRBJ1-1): DTGVSQNPRHKITKRGQNVTFRCDPISEHNRLYWYRQTLGQGPEFLTYFQNEAQLEKSRLLSDRFSAERPKGSFSTLEIQRTEQGDSAMYLCASSPTPGQSDWEAFFGQGTRLTVV.

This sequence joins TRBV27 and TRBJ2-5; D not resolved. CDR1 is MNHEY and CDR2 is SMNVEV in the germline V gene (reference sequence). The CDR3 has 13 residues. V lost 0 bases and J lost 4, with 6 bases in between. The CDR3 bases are TGTGCCAGCAGTTTATCGTCGTTAGAGACCCAGTACTTC. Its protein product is CASSLSSLETQYF.

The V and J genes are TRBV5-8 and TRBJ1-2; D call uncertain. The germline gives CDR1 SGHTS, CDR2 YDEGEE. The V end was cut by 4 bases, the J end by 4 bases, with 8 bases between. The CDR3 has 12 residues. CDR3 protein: CASSPPGYGYTF. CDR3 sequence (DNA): TGTGCCAGCAGCCCCCCAGGCTATGGCTACACCTTC.

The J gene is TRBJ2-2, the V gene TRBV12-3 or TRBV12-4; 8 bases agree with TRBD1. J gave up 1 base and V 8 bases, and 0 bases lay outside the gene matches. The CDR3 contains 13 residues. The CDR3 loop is CASGTGNTGELFF. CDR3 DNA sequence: TGTGCCAGCGGGACAGGGAACACCGGGGAGCTGTTTTTT.

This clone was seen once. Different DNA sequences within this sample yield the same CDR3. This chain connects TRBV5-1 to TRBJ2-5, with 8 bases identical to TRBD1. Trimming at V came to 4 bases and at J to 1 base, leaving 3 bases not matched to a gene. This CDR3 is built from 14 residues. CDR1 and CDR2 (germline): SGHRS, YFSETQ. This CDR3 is CASSLTGGQETQYF. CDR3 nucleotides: TGCGCCAGCAGCCTTACAGGGGGCCAAGAGACCCAGTACTTC.

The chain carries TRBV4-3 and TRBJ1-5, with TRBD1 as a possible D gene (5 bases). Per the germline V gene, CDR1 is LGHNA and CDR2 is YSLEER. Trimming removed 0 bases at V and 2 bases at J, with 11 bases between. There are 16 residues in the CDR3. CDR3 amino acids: CASSQDGGVGNQPQHF. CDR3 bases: TGCGCCAGCAGCCAAGATGGAGGGGTGGGCAATCAGCCCCAGCATTTT.

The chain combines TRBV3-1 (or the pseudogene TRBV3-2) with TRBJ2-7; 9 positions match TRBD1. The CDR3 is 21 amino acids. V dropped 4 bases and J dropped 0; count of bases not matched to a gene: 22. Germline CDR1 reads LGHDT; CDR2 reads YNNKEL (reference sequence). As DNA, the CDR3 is TGTGCCAGCAGCCCTACGGACAGGGGATTCAACGGGACCGAGAGCTCCTACGAGCAGTACTTC. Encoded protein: CASSPTDRGFNGTESSYEQYF.

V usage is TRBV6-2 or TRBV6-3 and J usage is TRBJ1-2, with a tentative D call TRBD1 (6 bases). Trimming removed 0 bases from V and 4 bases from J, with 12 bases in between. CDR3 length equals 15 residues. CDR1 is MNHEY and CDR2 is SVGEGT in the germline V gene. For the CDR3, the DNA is TGTGCCAGCAGTTACTCGACAGGCTCGATCTATGGCTACACCTTC. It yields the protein CASSYSTGSIYGYTF.

DNA of the CDR3: TGTGCCAGCAGCTACCAACAGGGGGCCTCCGAGCAGTACTTC. It translates to CASSYQQGASEQYF. The chain combines TRBV11-2 with TRBJ2-7, with 9 positions matching TRBD1. CDR1 SGHAT and CDR2 FQNNGV come from the germline V gene. The CDR3 covers 14 residues. J was trimmed by 6 bases and V by 4 bases; bases with no gene match: 7.

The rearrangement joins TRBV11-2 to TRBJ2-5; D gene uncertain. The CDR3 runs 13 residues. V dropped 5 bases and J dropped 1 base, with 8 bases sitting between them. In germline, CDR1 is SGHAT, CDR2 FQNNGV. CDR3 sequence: CASSIGVQETQYF. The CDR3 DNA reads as TGTGCCAGCAGCATCGGTGTCCAAGAGACCCAGTACTTC.

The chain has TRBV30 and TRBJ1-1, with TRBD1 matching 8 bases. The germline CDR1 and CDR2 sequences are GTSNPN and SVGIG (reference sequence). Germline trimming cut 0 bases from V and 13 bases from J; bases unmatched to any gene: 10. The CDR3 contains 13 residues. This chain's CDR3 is CAWSVRQGAGGFF. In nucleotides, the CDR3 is TGTGCCTGGAGTGTAAGGCAGGGGGCAGGGGGTTTCTTT.

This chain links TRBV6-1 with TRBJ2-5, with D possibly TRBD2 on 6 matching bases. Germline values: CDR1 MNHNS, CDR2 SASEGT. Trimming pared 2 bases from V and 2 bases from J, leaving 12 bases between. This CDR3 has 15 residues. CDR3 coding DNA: TGTGCCAGCAGTGAACCTGGCCGGGGGCAAGAGACCCAGTACTTC. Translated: CASSEPGRGQETQYF.

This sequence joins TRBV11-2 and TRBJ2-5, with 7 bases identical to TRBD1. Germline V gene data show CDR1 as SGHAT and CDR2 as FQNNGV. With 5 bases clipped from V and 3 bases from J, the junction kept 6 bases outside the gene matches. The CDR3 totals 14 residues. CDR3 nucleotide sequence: TGTGCCAGCAGCCGAACTACAGGGGAAGAGACCCAGTACTTC. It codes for CASSRTTGEETQYF.

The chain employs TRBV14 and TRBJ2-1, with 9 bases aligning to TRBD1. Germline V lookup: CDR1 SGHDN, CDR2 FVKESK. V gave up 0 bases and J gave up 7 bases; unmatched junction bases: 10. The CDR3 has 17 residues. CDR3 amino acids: CASSQDYGTGIGNEQFF. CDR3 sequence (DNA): TGTGCCAGCAGCCAAGATTATGGGACAGGGATCGGTAATGAGCAGTTCTTC. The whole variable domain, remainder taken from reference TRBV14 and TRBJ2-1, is EAGVTQFPSHSVIEKGQTVTLRCDPISGHDNLYWYRRVMGKEIKFLLHFVKESKQDESGMPNNRFLAERTGGTYSTLKVQPAELEDSGVYFCASSQDYGTGIGNEQFFGPGTRLTVL.

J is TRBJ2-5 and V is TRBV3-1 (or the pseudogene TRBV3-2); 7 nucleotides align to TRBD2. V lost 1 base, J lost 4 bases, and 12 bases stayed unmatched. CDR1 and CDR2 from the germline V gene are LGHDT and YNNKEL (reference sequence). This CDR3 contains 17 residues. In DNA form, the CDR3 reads TGTGCCAGCAGCCAAGGGCCTCCGGGACTAACCCCAGAGACCCAGTACTTC. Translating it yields CASSQGPPGLTPETQYF.

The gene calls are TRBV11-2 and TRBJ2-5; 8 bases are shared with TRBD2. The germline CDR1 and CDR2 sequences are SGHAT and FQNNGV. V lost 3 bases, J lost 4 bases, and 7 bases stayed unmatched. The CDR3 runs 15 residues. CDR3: CASSFGGRSGETQYF. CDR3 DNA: TGTGCCAGCAGCTTTGGCGGGAGGTCGGGAGAGACCCAGTACTTC.

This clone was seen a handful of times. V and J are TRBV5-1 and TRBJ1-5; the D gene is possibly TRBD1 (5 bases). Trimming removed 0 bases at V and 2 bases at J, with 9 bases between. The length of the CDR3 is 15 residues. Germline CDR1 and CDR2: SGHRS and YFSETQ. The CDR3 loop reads CASSLGGSGNQPQHF. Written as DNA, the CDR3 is TGCGCCAGCAGCTTGGGGGGCTCGGGCAATCAGCCCCAGCATTTT.

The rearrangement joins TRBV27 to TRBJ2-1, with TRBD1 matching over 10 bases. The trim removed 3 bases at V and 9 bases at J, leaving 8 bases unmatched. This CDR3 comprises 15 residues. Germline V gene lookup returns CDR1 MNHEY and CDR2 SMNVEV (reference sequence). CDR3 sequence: CASSLGTGVGGEQFF. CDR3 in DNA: TGTGCCAGCAGTTTGGGGACAGGGGTCGGCGGTGAGCAGTTCTTC.

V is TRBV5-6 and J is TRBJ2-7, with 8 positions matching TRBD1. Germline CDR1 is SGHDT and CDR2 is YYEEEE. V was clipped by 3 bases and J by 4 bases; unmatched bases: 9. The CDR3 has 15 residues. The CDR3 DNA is TGTGCCAGCAGCTCCGCGCCAGGGGGCGGTTACGAGCAGTACTTC. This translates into CASSSAPGGGYEQYF.